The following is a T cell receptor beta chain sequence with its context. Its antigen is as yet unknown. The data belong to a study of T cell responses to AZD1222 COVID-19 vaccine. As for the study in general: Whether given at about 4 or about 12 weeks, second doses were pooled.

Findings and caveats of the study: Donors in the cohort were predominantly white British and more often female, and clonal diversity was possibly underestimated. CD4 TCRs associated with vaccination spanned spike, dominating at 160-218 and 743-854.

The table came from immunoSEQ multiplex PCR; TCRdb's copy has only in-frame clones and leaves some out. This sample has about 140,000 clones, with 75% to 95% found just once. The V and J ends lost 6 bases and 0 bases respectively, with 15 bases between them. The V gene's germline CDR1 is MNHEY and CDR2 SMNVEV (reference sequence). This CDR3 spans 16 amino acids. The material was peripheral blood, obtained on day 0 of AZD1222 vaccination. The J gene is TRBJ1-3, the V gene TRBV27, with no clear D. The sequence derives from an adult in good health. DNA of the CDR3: TGTGCCAGCAGCCAAGGCCGAATTAGCTCTGGAAACACCATATATTTT. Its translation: CASSQGRISSGNTIYF.